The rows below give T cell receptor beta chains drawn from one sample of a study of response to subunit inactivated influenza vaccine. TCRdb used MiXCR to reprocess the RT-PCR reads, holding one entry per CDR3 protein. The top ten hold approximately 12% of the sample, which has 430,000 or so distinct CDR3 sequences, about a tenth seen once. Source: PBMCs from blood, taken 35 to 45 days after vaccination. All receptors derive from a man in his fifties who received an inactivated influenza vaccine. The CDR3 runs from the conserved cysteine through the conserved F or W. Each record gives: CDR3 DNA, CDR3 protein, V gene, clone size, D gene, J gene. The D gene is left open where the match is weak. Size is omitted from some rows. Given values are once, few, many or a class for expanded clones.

TGTGCCAGCAGCTTAAGTGGAGGACAGGGGAACACCGGGGAGCTGTTTTTT,CASSLSGGQGNTGELFF,TRBV11-3,once,TRBD1,TRBJ2-2
TGCAGCGTTGAAAGGCAGTTGGACACTGAAGCTTTCTTT,CSVERQLDTEAFF,TRBV29-1,-,-,TRBJ1-1
TGCGCCAGCAGCCCGGCGGTGGGATCCTACGAGCAGTACTTC,CASSPAVGSYEQYF,TRBV5-1,many,-,TRBJ2-7
TGTGCCAGCAGTTACGTATCTCTCGAGCAGTACTTC,CASSYVSLEQYF,TRBV6-2/TRBV6-3,once,-,TRBJ2-7
TGTGCCTGGAGTATGTCTGGGACAGGGGTACGGTCACCCCTCCACTTT,CAWSMSGTGVRSPLHF,TRBV30,-,TRBD1,TRBJ1-6
TGTGCCAGCAGTTCCCCCAAAATTAATACGCAGTATTTT,CASSSPKINTQYF,TRBV6-6,-,-,TRBJ2-3
TGCGCCAGCAGCTTGGCCTTGGGGACAGCCACCTACGAGCAGTACTTC,CASSLALGTATYEQYF,TRBV5-1,-,TRBD1,TRBJ2-7
TGTGCCAGTAAAGGGAGTCCAGCGGGAGGCCAATACTTC,CASKGSPAGGQYF,TRBV28,many,TRBD2,TRBJ2-7
TGCGCCAGCAGCTTTACTAGCGGGAGTGAGGAGACCCAGTACTTC,CASSFTSGSEETQYF,TRBV5-1,-,TRBD2,TRBJ2-5
TGCAGTTCGGCCTATACTCAAGAGACCCAGTACTTC,CSSAYTQETQYF,TRBV20-1,many,-,TRBJ2-5
TGTGCCAGCAGCTTAATGCCTAGCGGGAGCCCGGTGAGCCCTCAGGGGAATGAGCAGTTCTTC,CASSLMPSGSPVSPQGNEQFF,TRBV7-3,many,TRBD2,TRBJ2-1
TGTGCCAGCAGTTGGTCCCATAGCACAGATACGCAGTATTTT,CASSWSHSTDTQYF,TRBV27,-,-,TRBJ2-3
TGTGCCAGCAGTTACTCGATGGGCGGTTATAATTCACCCCTCCACTTT,CASSYSMGGYNSPLHF,TRBV6-5,few,-,TRBJ1-6
TGTGCCAGCAGCCCAGACTGGACCCCATCCAATGAAGCTTTCTTT,CASSPDWTPSNEAFF,TRBV7-2,few,-,TRBJ1-1
TGTGCCAGCAGTTACGGAGGGGCAGGGAATTCACCCCTCCACTTT,CASSYGGAGNSPLHF,TRBV6-5,-,-,TRBJ1-6
TGTGCCATCAACGTGGAAGGCTCCTACAATGAGCAGTTCTTC,CAINVEGSYNEQFF,TRBV10-3,few,-,TRBJ2-1
TGTGCCAGCAGCTTAATGGGGGTCGGGGGAGAGCAGTTCTTC,CASSLMGVGGEQFF,TRBV7-3,few,-,TRBJ2-1
TGTGCCAGCAGACTCAACCCACTCGACATTCAGTACTTC,CASRLNPLDIQYF,TRBV6-2/TRBV6-3,-,-,TRBJ2-4
TGTGCCACCAGGGAGACAGGGGTAGGACTAGAGCTCGAGCAGTTCTTC,CATRETGVGLELEQFF,TRBV24-1,-,-,TRBJ2-1
TGTGCCAGCAGCTTTATTGTTGAAGAGACCCAGTACTTC,CASSFIVEETQYF,TRBV5-6,many,-,TRBJ2-5
TGTGCCAGCAGCTTAGGAAACATTCAGTACTTC,CASSLGNIQYF,TRBV7-2,few,-,TRBJ2-4
TGTGCCAGCAGTCTGTTAGCGGTGGGAGGGGCCACCGGGGAGCTGTTTTTT,CASSLLAVGGATGELFF,TRBV27,once,TRBD2,TRBJ2-2